This is a list of T cell receptor beta chains from one sample in a study of blood T cells in healthy people across ages. TCRdb redid the calling of the 5' RACE reads with MiXCR, one entry per CDR3 protein. The sample shows 700,000 to 850,000 distinct CDR3 sequences, roughly 35% of them seen only once. The specimen was blood. The receptors here all came from a man younger than 35 in good health. CDR3s leave out the opening cysteine and the closing phenylalanine or tryptophan. Fields, in order: V gene, J gene, CDR3 length, CDR3 protein.

>TRBV12-3/TRBV12-4|TRBJ2-2|12
ASSLLRIGFQLF
>TRBV9|TRBJ2-3|14
ASSVKGGGRIDTQY
>TRBV4-2|TRBJ1-2|12
ASSQSLSAGGYT
>TRBV12-3/TRBV12-4|TRBJ1-2|9
ASSSFYGYT
>TRBV20-1|TRBJ1-5|13
SARVAGSGNQPQH
>TRBV12-3/TRBV12-4|NA|12
ASRKAGGPYEQY
>TRBV6-5|TRBJ1-2|13
ASSDPGQGTYGYT
>TRBV6-6|TRBJ2-2|13
ASSSDRTNTGELF
>TRBV7-8|TRBJ1-1|12
ASSATGGLTEAF
>TRBV7-2|TRBJ2-5|13
ASSLDGADQETQY
>TRBV3-1|TRBJ2-1|11
ASSQDWGNEQF
>TRBV21-1|TRBJ1-2|12
ASSAGTINYGYT
>TRBV4-1|TRBJ2-1|14
ASSSRTSGGPNEQF
>TRBV7-9|TRBJ2-3|12
ASRQGAFADTQY
>TRBV6-5|TRBJ2-7|12
ASSSGGVRSEQY
>TRBV6-5|TRBJ1-2|11
ASSRDSHYGYT
>TRBV6-2/TRBV6-3|TRBJ2-5|13
ASSYSTSGDGTQY
>TRBV20-1|TRBJ1-6|13
SARKRGGYNSPLH
>TRBV5-1|TRBJ2-1|14
ASSSSGAGRDNEQF
>TRBV29-1|TRBJ1-1|12
SVEAGQTNTEAF
>TRBV6-5|TRBJ1-5|13
ACSKGQGRNQPQH
>TRBV12-3/TRBV12-4|TRBJ1-2|10
ASSLAPGGYT
>TRBV5-1|TRBJ2-5|13
ASSLGGISQETQY
>TRBV4-3|TRBJ2-2|15
ASSQDLTGGNTGELF
>TRBV27|TRBJ2-7|13
ASSLWGASYNEQY
>TRBV4-2|TRBJ1-5|16
ASSPSAGGAYSNQPQH
>TRBV5-4|TRBJ2-3|12
ASSLGGDTYTQY
>TRBV12-3/TRBV12-4|TRBJ1-4|12
ASSTTVYNEKLF
>TRBV7-2|TRBJ2-7|14
ASSQDYDSNSYEQY
>TRBV3-1|TRBJ2-4|16
ASSQDRPGGASKNIQY